This TCR beta chain stems from a study of cytomegalovirus exposure and HLA in healthy donors. Study as a whole: In an early release, HLA-typed donors contributed about 80 million unique TCR sequences. Overall study findings and caveats: In an earlier analysis, productive rearrangement rates for most beta V segments clustered near 87% or 30%.

The CDR3 spans 14 residues. V was pared by 7 bases and J by 4 bases, with 5 bases of the junction left unmatched. Germline CDR1 LGHNT, CDR2 FRNRAP. On this clone: What it recognizes is unknown.

This PCR relied on a set of 60 Vbeta primers and 13 Jbeta primers. The assay was immunoSEQ multiplex PCR, and TCRdb's table has in-frame clones only and misses some. The sample has over 200,000 clones; around 79% are singletons. This rearrangement joins TRBV12-5 to TRBJ1-5; 9 bases line up with TRBD1. The clonotype was recovered from a male donor in good health and CMV-seronegative. The material sequenced was PBMCs. The CDR3 region has the DNA TGTGCTAGTGCAAAGGGACAGGGAAATCAGCCCCAGCATTTT. Translated, it gives CASAKGQGNQPQHF.